This TCR beta chain came from a study of blood T cell repertoires in COVID-19 (dated by TCRdb to 2020 to 2021). For the study in its entirety: Samples covering the acute and convalescent phases of COVID-19 were provided by collaborators in the United States, Italy and Spain. The material from the prospective study consisted of cDNA or gDNA derived from T cells, B-cell-depleted T cells, or PBMCs. The dataset comprised deeply sampled blood TCRbeta repertoires from subjects exposed to, actively infected with, or recovered from COVID-19. A freely available public database, intended as a resource for researchers studying the immune response to SARS-CoV-2, is where the repertoires were released. The samples were drawn from two sources: the first 160 participants of the ongoing ImmuneRACE study, and 1,200 or so subjects contributed by 6 global collaborators. A de-identified subject ID, COVID-19 status, age in years and sex were almost always included in the sample metadata. Where HLA class I and class II types were available, the types were taken from metadata supplied by the sample provider, not from assay-based typing. Broad study findings and their caveats: The amount of clinical and demographic metadata varied by source and participant and was provided uncurated.

TCRbeta CDR3 regions were amplified from genomic DNA by means of the immunoSEQ Assay, a bias-controlled multiplex PCR. For the original study's pipeline: Within the assay, amplification of reference gene primers was used to estimate how many nucleated cells each sample contained. To quantify the absolute abundance of each unique TCRbeta CDR3 rearrangement, sequence reads were collapsed and filtered. Productive Simpson clonality was computed per sample as the square root of Simpson's diversity index over productive rearrangements. Here the immuneACCESS table is served through TCRdb, limited to in-frame sequences with V and J called. Missing clones are a known gap in these copies; in checked studies unresolved V genes cover under half, and the rest lacks a known reason. For V, J and clone size, that table is used; D and trimming come from the DNA. The sample table contains around 99,000 clones; only one count was recorded for about nine tenths of them. Jointly, the top ten make up around 5.1% of the sample.

Comment on this clone: What this receptor recognizes is not known. Within one base of it there is no much larger clone, and no base qualities were kept.

Each collaborating institution followed its own protocols to collect whole blood in K2EDTA tubes. For TCRbeta analysis, collaborators shipped samples in one of three forms: frozen whole blood, isolated PBMCs, or DNA extracted from either of those sample types. Its CDR3 holds 16 amino acids, cysteine through phenylalanine. Only the CDR3 part of the read is kept: 48 bases, read in frame from the first base. The germline V gene (reference sequence) yields MNHEY for CDR1 and SMNVEV for CDR2. Germline trimming: 7 bases from V, 4 bases from J; junction bases outside gene matches: 7. This sequence was found in a man aged 50-59 years with acute or convalescent COVID-19. The sequenced sample consisted of peripheral blood. This receptor chain uses TRBV27 and TRBJ2-2; 12 central nucleotides agree with TRBD1. The CDR3 here reads CASNPGQGAVTGELFF. The DNA is TGTGCCAGCAACCCGGGACAGGGGGCAGTCACCGGGGAGCTGTTTTTT.